Following are 16 T cell receptor beta chains from one sample sequenced in a study of blood T cells in healthy people across ages. Sample-barcoded 5' priming and a J-beta primer mix drove a second PCR of roughly 7 to 11 cycles. TCRdb re-called the 5' RACE reads with MiXCR, one entry per CDR3 protein. The sample holds about a million distinct CDR3 sequences, around 54% seen once. Sequencing used blood. All receptors come from a woman between 55 and 75 years old in good health.

This clonotype turned up a few times. The V gene is TRBV12-3 or TRBV12-4, the J gene TRBJ2-5; TRBD2 might be the D (5 bases). V lost 7 bases and J 2 bases, leaving 14 bases between the germline ends. This CDR3 has 14 residues. The DNA of the CDR3 is TGTGCCAGCACCAAGGACTGGCTACAAGAGACCCAGTACTTC. It is translated as CASTKDWLQETQYF.

The DNA of the CDR3 is TGTGCCAGCAGCCCCGACAGGGCCCCTAACTATGGCTACACCTTC. Residues: CASSPDRAPNYGYTF. V gene TRBV28 combines with J gene TRBJ1-2; 7 bases match TRBD1. Germline V gene sequence: CDR1 MDHEN, CDR2 SYDVKM. The CDR3 runs 15 residues. Trimming at V came to 6 bases and at J to 0 bases, leaving 7 bases not matched to a gene.

A few counts support this clonotype. The rearrangement joins TRBV7-2 to TRBJ2-3; D not resolved. Trimming took off 6 bases at V and 0 bases at J, with 13 bases between the two ends. The CDR3 consists of 15 residues. Germline V gives CDR1 SGHTA, CDR2 FQGNSA. CDR3 nucleotides: TGTGCCAGCAGGCTAGGTGTCCTTAGCACAGATACGCAGTATTTT. This translates into CASRLGVLSTDTQYF.

The rearrangement uses TRBV20-1 and TRBJ1-5; 8 bases fit TRBD1. Germline assignment: CDR1 DFQATT and CDR2 SNEGSKA (reference sequence). The CDR3 spans 16 residues. The ends lost 0 bases at V and 2 bases at J; junction bases unmatched: 6. The CDR3 sequence is CSARDGGQGGNQPQHF. The CDR3 DNA is TGCAGTGCTAGAGACGGCGGACAGGGCGGCAATCAGCCCCAGCATTTT.

The chain couples TRBV20-1 to TRBJ2-2, with D unresolved. This CDR3 region has 13 residues. Germline V gene data show CDR1 as DFQATT and CDR2 as SNEGSKA (reference sequence). V gave up 2 bases and J gave up 0 bases, with 4 bases separating them. This CDR3 is CSARMTNTGELFF. The DNA of the CDR3 is TGCAGTGCTAGAATGACGAACACCGGGGAGCTGTTTTTT.

This clonotype was found a few times. This sequence joins TRBV7-2 and TRBJ2-3, with 8 bases fitting TRBD1. Trimming cost V 7 bases and J 5 bases; bases outside gene matches: 5. Germline CDR1 reads SGHTA; CDR2 reads FQGNSA. CDR3 length equals 13 residues. The CDR3 sequence: CASTQGARDTQYF. The CDR3 nucleotides are TGTGCCAGCACCCAGGGGGCGAGAGATACGCAGTATTTT.

Details on this clonotype: One junction end does not reproduce the germline sequence, and a read error may be involved. This chain connects TRBV15 to TRBJ2-3; D uncertain. The CDR3 has 15 amino acids. CDR1 LNHNV and CDR2 YYDKDF come from the germline V gene (reference sequence). Here the CDR3 reads CATSTGEGFTDKQYF. As DNA, the CDR3 is TGTGCCACCAGCACGGGCGAAGGATTCACAGATAAGCAGTATTTT.

Only a few counts were recorded for this clonotype. The gene calls are TRBV12-3 or TRBV12-4 and TRBJ2-1; TRBD2 matches 13 bases. This CDR3 contains 14 residues. The V and J ends lost 5 bases and 12 bases, in that order; junction bases with no gene match: 7. CDR3 residues: CASSRGTSGATQFF. The CDR3 coding sequence is TGTGCCAGCAGTCGGGGGACTAGCGGGGCCACGCAGTTCTTC.

This clonotype was seen a few times. The genes are TRBV20-1 and TRBJ2-3; D possibly corresponds to TRBD2 (6 bases). Trimming cost V 4 bases and J 6 bases, with 26 bases left between them. CDR3 length: 17 amino acids. CDR1 and CDR2 (germline): DFQATT, SNEGSKA (reference sequence). Here the CDR3 reads CSAIPPGTRKRVDTQYF. The CDR3 nucleotides are TGCAGTGCTATCCCCCCGGGGACCAGGAAGCGGGTGGATACGCAGTATTTT.

The sample holds a few counts of this clonotype. The genes are TRBV24-1 and TRBJ2-1, with 9 bases identical to TRBD2. Germline lookup yields CDR1 KGHDR and CDR2 SFDVKD. J was trimmed by 9 bases and V by 4 bases; bases with no gene match: 6. The CDR3 spans 14 residues. The CDR3 region has the DNA TGTGCCACCAGTGACTTAGCGGGAGTGACTGAGCAGTTCTTC. This translates into CATSDLAGVTEQFF.

The V and J genes are TRBV3-1 and TRBJ2-2, with a possible D match to TRBD1 (5 bases). The CDR3 totals 15 residues. Germline V gene sequence: CDR1 LGHDT, CDR2 YNNKEL (reference sequence). V shed 0 bases and J shed 4 bases, with 9 bases lying between them. CDR3: CASSQDRTSTGELFF. The CDR3 DNA follows: TGTGCCAGCAGCCAAGATCGGACATCCACCGGGGAGCTGTTTTTT.

This clonotype was picked up many times. This chain connects TRBV4-2 to TRBJ1-6, with D hard to call. Germline V lookup: CDR1 LGHNA, CDR2 YNFKEQ. The V and J ends lost 4 bases and 7 bases respectively, with 14 bases between them. The CDR3 sequence is 15 residues long. This chain's CDR3 is CASSLYPGPNSPLHF. The CDR3 DNA is TGTGCCAGCAGCCTATACCCGGGTCCAAATTCACCCCTCCACTTT.

The sample holds one count of this clonotype. V usage is TRBV30 and J usage is TRBJ1-6, with no clear D. The V and J ends lost 0 bases and 10 bases respectively, with 10 bases between them. The CDR3 runs to 13 residues. In germline, CDR1 is GTSNPN, CDR2 SVGIG (reference sequence). CDR3 residues: CAWSVRGDSPLHF. CDR3 sequence (DNA): TGTGCCTGGAGTGTACGAGGAGACTCACCCCTCCACTTT.

In this sample, this clonotype turned up a few times. Sequence at one end of the junction differs from germline and may be a read error. The rearrangement uses TRBV28 and TRBJ1-2; the match to TRBD1 covers 11 bases. Germline CDR1 is MDHEN and CDR2 is SYDVKM. CDR3 length: 15 residues. The CDR3 loop reads CASSKRTGGGYGYTF. The CDR3 nucleotides read TGTGCCAGCAGTAAAAGGACAGGGGGCGGCTATGGCTACACCTTT.

This chain uses TRBV5-1 with TRBJ2-4; weak D call: TRBD1 (6 bases). The CDR3 totals 14 residues. V gave up 2 bases and J gave up 2 bases, with 8 bases separating them. The germline CDR1 and CDR2 sequences are SGHRS and YFSETQ. This chain's CDR3 is CASSLGDTKNIQYF. The CDR3 bases are TGCGCCAGCAGCTTAGGGGACACCAAAAACATTCAGTACTTC.

This clonotype was seen only once. CDR3 region: CASSPGGARGAATNEKLFF. For the CDR3, the DNA is TGTGCCAGCAGCCCAGGGGGCGCCAGGGGGGCTGCAACTAATGAAAAACTGTTTTTT. The J gene is TRBJ1-4, the V gene TRBV7-9, with 8 bases identical to TRBD1. This CDR3 is 19 amino acids long. CDR1 is SEHNR and CDR2 is FQNEAQ in the germline V gene (reference sequence). Trimming at V came to 5 bases and at J to 0 bases, leaving 14 bases not matched to a gene.